The T cell receptor beta chain under discussion was sequenced for a study of response to subunit inactivated influenza vaccine. Regarding the study as a whole: The study's authors posited that every seasonal influenza vaccination enlists few new T cells.

The V gene lost 6 bases and the J gene lost 5 bases, with 15 bases spanning the gap. The CDR3 is made up of 14 amino acids. Germline V gene data show CDR1 as SGHTA and CDR2 as FQGNSA. This clonotype was counted many times. Its antigen is as yet unknown. TCRdb used MiXCR to reprocess the RT-PCR reads, holding one entry per CDR3 protein. This table has around 750,000 distinct CDR3 sequences, less than 25% appearing once. The V and J genes are TRBV7-2 and TRBJ2-3; D may correspond to TRBD1 or TRBD2 (5 bases each). Material: PBMCs from blood, obtained 4 to 6 days after vaccination. The origin of this receptor is a man in his forties or fifties who received an inactivated influenza vaccine. CDR3 sequence (DNA): TGTGCCAGCAGTTTCGCTGGGGGTGGAGATACGCAGTATTTT. This encodes CASSFAGGGDTQYF.